Shown below are 16 T cell receptor beta chains from a single sample sequenced in a study of cytomegalovirus exposure and HLA in healthy donors. The method was immunoSEQ multiplex PCR; TCRdb's version includes in-frame clones alone and lacks a portion of them. The data contain about 160,000 clones, just under 90% of them singletons. Sequences were obtained from PBMCs. The receptors stem from a man aged 18 to 29 in good health and CMV-seropositive.

In regard to this clone: A junction boundary mismatches the germline segment, possibly from a read error. This chain connects TRBV7-7 to TRBJ2-2, with 9 bases identical to TRBD2. CDR1 SSHAT and CDR2 FNYEAQ come from the germline V gene (reference sequence). CDR3 size: 16 residues. CDR3 amino acids: CASSLDGSGSPGELFF. CDR3 in DNA: TGTGCTAGCAGCTTAGATGGTAGCGGGAGTCCTGGGGAGCTGTTTTTT.

The CDR3 is CASSTREGPYNEQFF. The DNA of the CDR3 is TGTGCCAGCTCAACGCGGGAGGGCCCTTACAATGAGCAGTTCTTC. The genes are TRBV25-1 and TRBJ2-1; 9 bases are shared with TRBD2. Germline trimming cut 8 bases from V and 4 bases from J; bases unmatched to any gene: 9. The CDR3 sequence is 15 residues long. CDR1 is MGHDK and CDR2 is SYGVNS in the germline V gene.

This clone was observed once. The chain uses TRBV30 and TRBJ1-2; D might be TRBD1 (6 bases). V was cut by 3 bases and J by 2 bases, with 13 bases left in between. The CDR3 sequence is 14 residues long. Germline V gene lookup returns CDR1 GTSNPN and CDR2 SVGIG (reference sequence). The CDR3: CAWRVGQTNYGYTF. In DNA form, the CDR3 reads TGTGCCTGGAGGGTAGGACAGACGAACTATGGCTACACCTTC.

The genes are TRBV5-1 and TRBJ2-5; TRBD1 matches 10 bases. Germline V gene lookup returns CDR1 SGHRS and CDR2 YFSETQ. The CDR3 sequence is 16 residues long. With V trimmed by 5 bases and J by 1 base, 8 bases remained unmatched. CDR3 protein: CASRPMDRGIQETQYF. The CDR3 bases are TGCGCCAGCAGACCGATGGACAGGGGGATCCAAGAGACCCAGTACTTC.

The chain combines TRBV7-9 with TRBJ2-2; D call uncertain. The CDR3 runs to 16 residues. The V and J ends lost 5 bases and 0 bases respectively, with 13 bases between them. The germline V gene encodes CDR1 SEHNR and CDR2 FQNEAQ (reference sequence). Here the CDR3 reads CASSPTELSNTGELFF. CDR3 coding DNA: TGTGCCAGCAGCCCCACGGAGCTTTCGAACACCGGGGAGCTGTTTTTT.

The V gene is TRBV28, the J gene TRBJ2-1; 12 positions match TRBD1. Germline loops: CDR1 MDHEN, CDR2 SYDVKM. V shed 8 bases, J shed 8 bases, and the junction held 13 bases outside the gene matches. The length of the CDR3 is 16 residues. The CDR3 protein is CASEGGRGQGAYEQFF. CDR3 nucleotide sequence: TGTGCCAGCGAAGGGGGTCGGGGACAGGGGGCATATGAGCAGTTCTTC.

The rearrangement uses TRBV18 and TRBJ2-5; 13 bases map to TRBD2. V shed 8 bases and J 5 bases; nucleotides not matched to a gene: 14. Germline V gene data show CDR1 as KGHSH and CDR2 as LQKENI. This CDR3 is built from 17 residues. The CDR3: CASHRPKILAGGETQYF. For the CDR3, the DNA is TGTGCCAGCCACCGGCCGAAAATACTAGCGGGAGGGGAGACCCAGTACTTC.

V and J are TRBV19 and TRBJ2-2, with 15 bases fitting TRBD2. The CDR3 totals 17 residues. J was trimmed by 2 bases and V by 8 bases; bases with no gene match: 6. CDR1 and CDR2 from the germline V gene are LNHDA and SQIVND (reference sequence). In nucleotides, the CDR3 is TGTGCCAGTTCTGGACTAGCGGGAGGGCCAAACACCGGGGAGCTGTTTTTT. It encodes CASSGLAGGPNTGELFF.

V and J are TRBV14 and TRBJ1-1; TRBD1 is a possible D gene (5 bases). The V end lost 6 bases, the J end lost 6 bases, and 17 bases lay between the germline ends. The germline V gene encodes CDR1 SGHDN and CDR2 FVKESK. This CDR3 spans 14 amino acids. The CDR3 DNA follows: TGTGCCAGCAGGCAATTCGGCGGGACGCCTGAAGCTTTCTTT. It translates to CASRQFGGTPEAFF. Based on the CDR3 plus reference TRBV14 and TRBJ1-1, the full variable domain is EAGVTQFPSHSVIEKGQTVTLRCDPISGHDNLYWYRRVMGKEIKFLLHFVKESKQDESGMPNNRFLAERTGGTYSTLKVQPAELEDSGVYFCASRQFGGTPEAFFGQGTRLTVV.

Concerning this clone: In the same sample, other DNA sequences code for this CDR3. The chain has TRBV18 and TRBJ1-2, with a tentative D call TRBD1 (6 bases). V lost 3 bases to trimming and J lost 2 bases, with 7 bases between them. The CDR3 length is 13 residues. Germline lookup yields CDR1 KGHSH and CDR2 LQKENI. CDR3: CASSPGQNYGYTF. The DNA for the CDR3 is TGTGCCAGCTCACCTGGACAGAACTATGGCTACACCTTC.

Here the CDR3 DNA reads TGTGCCAGCAGCTTATCGCGCTTCCGGGACAGGGGCATAGATACGCAGTATTTT. The encoded protein is CASSLSRFRDRGIDTQYF. This chain connects TRBV13 to TRBJ2-3; 10 bases map to TRBD1. Germline assignment: CDR1 PRHDT and CDR2 FYEKMQ (reference sequence). The CDR3 sequence is 18 residues long. The ends lost 2 bases at V and 5 bases at J; junction bases unmatched: 13.

This sequence joins TRBV11-2 and TRBJ2-2; D may be TRBD1 (6 bases). CDR1 and CDR2 from the germline V gene are SGHAT and FQNNGV. Trimming took off 2 bases at V and 0 bases at J, with 13 bases between the two ends. The CDR3 consists of 17 residues. CDR3 in DNA: TGTGCCAGCAGCTTATCCCCTTGGACAGCGAACACCGGGGAGCTGTTTTTT. It codes for CASSLSPWTANTGELFF.

The chain has TRBV6-1 and TRBJ1-2; TRBD1 might be the D (5 bases). Germline-derived CDR1 and CDR2 are MNHNS and SASEGT. The CDR3 is 11 residues long. The V end lost 2 bases, the J end lost 8 bases, and 6 bases lay between the germline ends. The CDR3 sequence: CASSERGGYTF. In DNA form, the CDR3 reads TGTGCCAGCAGTGAAAGGGGAGGCTACACCTTC.

The chain is built from TRBV7-2 and TRBJ2-1; 7 positions agree with TRBD2. From germline, CDR1 is SGHTA and CDR2 FQGNSA. This CDR3 contains 12 residues. V was pared by 1 base and J by 15 bases, with 6 bases of the junction left unmatched. The CDR3 DNA is TGTGCCAGCAGCTTAGTTGGCGGGAGTAGGTTCTTC. It is translated as CASSLVGGSRFF.

This sequence joins TRBV6-1 and TRBJ1-5; D is unresolved. Trimming took 7 bases from V and 4 from J, leaving 14 bases between them. There are 14 residues in the CDR3. Germline-derived CDR1 and CDR2 are MNHNS and SASEGT. CDR3 coding DNA: TGTGCCAGCAAAGGACCCGGAGGGAATCAGCCCCAGCATTTT. It yields the protein CASKGPGGNQPQHF.

The gene calls are TRBV5-4 and TRBJ1-1; maybe TRBD1 (5 bases). The CDR3 sequence is 14 residues long. V was shortened by 0 bases and J by 0 bases, with 6 bases between the two germline ends. Germline V lookup: CDR1 SGHNT, CDR2 YYREEE (reference sequence). The CDR3 nucleotides are TGTGCCAGCAGCTTGGCCAGGGTGAACACTGAAGCTTTCTTT. Its protein product is CASSLARVNTEAFF.